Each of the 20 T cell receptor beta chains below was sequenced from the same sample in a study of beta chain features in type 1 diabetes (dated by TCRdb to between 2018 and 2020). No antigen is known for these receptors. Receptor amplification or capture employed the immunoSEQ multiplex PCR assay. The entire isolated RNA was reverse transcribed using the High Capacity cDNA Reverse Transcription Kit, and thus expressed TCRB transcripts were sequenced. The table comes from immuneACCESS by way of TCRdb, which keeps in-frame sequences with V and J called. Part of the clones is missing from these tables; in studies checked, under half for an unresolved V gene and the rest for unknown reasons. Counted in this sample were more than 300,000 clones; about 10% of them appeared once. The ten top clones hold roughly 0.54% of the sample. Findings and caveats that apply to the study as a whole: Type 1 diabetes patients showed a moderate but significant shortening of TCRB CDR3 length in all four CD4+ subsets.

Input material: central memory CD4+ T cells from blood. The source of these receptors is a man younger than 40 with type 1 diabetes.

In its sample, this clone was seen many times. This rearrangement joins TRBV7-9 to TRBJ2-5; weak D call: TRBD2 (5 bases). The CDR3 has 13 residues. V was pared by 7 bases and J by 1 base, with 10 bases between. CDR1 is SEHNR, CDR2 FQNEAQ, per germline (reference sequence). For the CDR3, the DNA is TGTGCCAGCATCCCGGGAACCCAAGAGACCCAGTACTTC. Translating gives CASIPGTQETQYF.

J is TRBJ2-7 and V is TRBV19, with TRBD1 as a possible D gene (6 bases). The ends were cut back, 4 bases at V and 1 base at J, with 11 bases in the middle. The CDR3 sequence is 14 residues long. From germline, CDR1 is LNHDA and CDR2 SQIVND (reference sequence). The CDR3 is CASSTGHGSYEQYF. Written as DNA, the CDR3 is TGTGCCAGTAGTACGGGACACGGATCCTACGAGCAGTACTTC. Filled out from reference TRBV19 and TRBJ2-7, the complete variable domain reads DGGITQSPKYLFRKEGQNVTLSCEQNLNHDAMYWYRQDPGQGLRLIYYSQIVNDFQKGDIAEGYSVSREKKESFPLTVTSAQKNPTAFYLCASSTGHGSYEQYFGPGTRLTVT.

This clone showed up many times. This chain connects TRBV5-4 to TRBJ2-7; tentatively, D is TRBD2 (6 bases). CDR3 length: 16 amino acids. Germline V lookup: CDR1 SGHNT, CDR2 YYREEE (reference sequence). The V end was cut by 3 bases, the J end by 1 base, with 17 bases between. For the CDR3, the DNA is TGTGCCAGCAGCTCAGAAACTAGCTTAGGGTCCTACGAGCAGTACTTC. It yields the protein CASSSETSLGSYEQYF.

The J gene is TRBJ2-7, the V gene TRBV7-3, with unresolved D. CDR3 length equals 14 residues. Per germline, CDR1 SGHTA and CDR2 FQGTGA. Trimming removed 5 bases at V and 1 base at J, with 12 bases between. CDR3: CASSPFGSSYEQYF. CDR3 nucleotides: TGTGCCAGCAGCCCCTTCGGCAGTTCCTACGAGCAGTACTTC.

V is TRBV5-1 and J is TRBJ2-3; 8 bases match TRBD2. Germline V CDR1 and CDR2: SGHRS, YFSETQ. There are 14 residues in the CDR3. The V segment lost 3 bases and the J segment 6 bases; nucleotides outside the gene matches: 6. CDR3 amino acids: CASSYGSGSDTQYF. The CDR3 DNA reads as TGCGCCAGCAGCTATGGCAGCGGGAGCGATACGCAGTATTTT.

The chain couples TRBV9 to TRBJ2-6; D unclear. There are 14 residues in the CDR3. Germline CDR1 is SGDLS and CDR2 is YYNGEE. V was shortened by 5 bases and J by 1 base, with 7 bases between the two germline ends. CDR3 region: CASRSNSGANVLTF. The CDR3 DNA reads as TGTGCCAGCAGGAGTAATTCTGGGGCCAACGTCCTGACTTTC.

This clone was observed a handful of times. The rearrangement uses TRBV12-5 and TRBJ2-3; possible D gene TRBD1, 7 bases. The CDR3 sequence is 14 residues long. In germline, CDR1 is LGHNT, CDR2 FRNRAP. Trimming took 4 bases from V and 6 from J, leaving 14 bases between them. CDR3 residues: CASGSDQGGDTQYF. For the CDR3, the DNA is TGTGCTAGTGGTTCCGACCAGGGGGGCGATACGCAGTATTTT.

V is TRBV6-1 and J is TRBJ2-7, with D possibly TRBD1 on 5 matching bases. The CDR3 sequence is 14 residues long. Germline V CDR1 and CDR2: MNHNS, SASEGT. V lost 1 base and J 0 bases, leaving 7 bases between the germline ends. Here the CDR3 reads CASSEDRFSYEQYF. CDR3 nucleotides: TGTGCCAGCAGTGAAGACAGGTTCTCCTACGAGCAGTACTTC.

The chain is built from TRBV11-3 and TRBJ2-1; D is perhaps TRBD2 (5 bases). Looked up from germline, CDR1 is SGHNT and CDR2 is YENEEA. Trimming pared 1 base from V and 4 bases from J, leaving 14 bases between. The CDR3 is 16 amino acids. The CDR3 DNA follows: TGTGCCAGCAGCTTAGGTCCAACCCGGGATTACAATGAGCAGTTCTTC. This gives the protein CASSLGPTRDYNEQFF.

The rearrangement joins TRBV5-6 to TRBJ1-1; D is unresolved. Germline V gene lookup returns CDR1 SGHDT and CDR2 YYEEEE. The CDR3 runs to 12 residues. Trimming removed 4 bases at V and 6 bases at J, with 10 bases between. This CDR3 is CASSLGEAEAFF. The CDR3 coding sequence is TGTGCCAGCAGCCTAGGCGAAGCTGAAGCTTTCTTT.

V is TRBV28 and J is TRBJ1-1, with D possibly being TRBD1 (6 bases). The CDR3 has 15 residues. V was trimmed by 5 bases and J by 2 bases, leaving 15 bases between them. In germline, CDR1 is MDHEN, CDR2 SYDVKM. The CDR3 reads CASSPPGHLNTEAFF. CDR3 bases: TGTGCCAGCAGTCCCCCGGGACACCTAAACACTGAAGCTTTCTTT.

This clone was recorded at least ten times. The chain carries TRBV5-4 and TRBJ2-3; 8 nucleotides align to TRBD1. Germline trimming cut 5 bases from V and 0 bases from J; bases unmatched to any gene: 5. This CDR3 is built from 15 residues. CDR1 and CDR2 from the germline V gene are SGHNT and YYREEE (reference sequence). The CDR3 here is CASSWDRRSTDTQYF. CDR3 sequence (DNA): TGTGCCAGCAGTTGGGACAGGAGAAGCACAGATACGCAGTATTTT.

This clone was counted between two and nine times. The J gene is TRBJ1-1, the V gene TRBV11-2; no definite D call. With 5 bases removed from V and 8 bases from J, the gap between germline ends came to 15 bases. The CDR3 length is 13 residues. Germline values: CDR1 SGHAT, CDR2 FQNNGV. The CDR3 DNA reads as TGTGCCAGCAGCCCCCGTTCCGGCAGAGAAGCTTTCTTT. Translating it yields CASSPRSGREAFF.

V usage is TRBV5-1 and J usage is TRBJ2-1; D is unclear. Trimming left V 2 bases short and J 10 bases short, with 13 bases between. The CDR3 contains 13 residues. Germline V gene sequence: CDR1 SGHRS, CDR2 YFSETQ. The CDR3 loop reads CASSFNSDGEQFF. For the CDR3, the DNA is TGCGCCAGCAGCTTTAACTCGGACGGAGAGCAGTTCTTC. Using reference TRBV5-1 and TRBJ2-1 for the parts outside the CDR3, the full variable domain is KAGVTQTPRYLIKTRGQQVTLSCSPISGHRSVSWYQQTPGQGLQFLFEYFSETQRNKGNFPGRFSGRQFSNSRSEMNVSTLELGDSALYLCASSFNSDGEQFFGPGTRLTVL.

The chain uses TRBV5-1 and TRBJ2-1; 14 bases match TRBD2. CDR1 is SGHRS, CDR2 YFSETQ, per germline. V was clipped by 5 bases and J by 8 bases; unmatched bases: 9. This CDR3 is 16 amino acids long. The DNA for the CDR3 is TGCGCCAGCAGTCCGGGACTAGCGGGAGTGGGGGATGAGCAGTTCTTC. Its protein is CASSPGLAGVGDEQFF.

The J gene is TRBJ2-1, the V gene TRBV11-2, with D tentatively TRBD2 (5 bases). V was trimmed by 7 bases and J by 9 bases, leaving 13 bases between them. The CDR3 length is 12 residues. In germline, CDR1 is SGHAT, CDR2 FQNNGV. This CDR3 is CASTGTGFEQFF. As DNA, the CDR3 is TGTGCCAGCACCGGCACGGGGTTTGAGCAGTTCTTC. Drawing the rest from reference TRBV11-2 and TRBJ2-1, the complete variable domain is EAGVAQSPRYKIIEKRQSVAFWCNPISGHATLYWYQQILGQGPKLLIQFQNNGVVDDSQLPKDRFSAERLKGVDSTLKIQPAKLEDSAVYLCASTGTGFEQFFGPGTRLTVL.

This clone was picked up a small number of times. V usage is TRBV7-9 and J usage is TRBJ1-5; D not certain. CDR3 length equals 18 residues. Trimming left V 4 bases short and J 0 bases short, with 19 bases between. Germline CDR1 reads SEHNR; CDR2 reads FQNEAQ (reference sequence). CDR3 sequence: CASSSTPGPQYSNQPQHF. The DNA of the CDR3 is TGTGCCAGCAGCTCTACCCCGGGTCCTCAGTATAGCAATCAGCCCCAGCATTTT.

The CDR3 DNA reads TGCGCCAGCAGCTTGTTGGGAACAGATCAAGAGACCCAGTACTTC. It translates to CASSLLGTDQETQYF. The rearrangement uses TRBV5-1 and TRBJ2-5, with D hard to call. The CDR3 loop spans 15 amino acids. Per germline, CDR1 SGHRS and CDR2 YFSETQ. Trimming took off 1 base at V and 2 bases at J, with 12 bases between the two ends.

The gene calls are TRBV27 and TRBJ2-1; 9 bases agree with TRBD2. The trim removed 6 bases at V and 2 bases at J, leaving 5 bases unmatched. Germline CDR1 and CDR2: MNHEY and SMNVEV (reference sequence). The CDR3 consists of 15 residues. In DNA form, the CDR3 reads TGTGCCAGCAGGAAGACTAGCGGAACCTACAATGAGCAGTTCTTC. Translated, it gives CASRKTSGTYNEQFF.

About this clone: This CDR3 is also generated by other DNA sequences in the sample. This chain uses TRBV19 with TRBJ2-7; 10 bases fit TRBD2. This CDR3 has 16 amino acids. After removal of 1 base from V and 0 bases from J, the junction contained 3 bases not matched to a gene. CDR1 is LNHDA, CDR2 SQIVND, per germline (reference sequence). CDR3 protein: CASSIGLAGLSYEQYF. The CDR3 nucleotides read TGTGCCAGTAGTATAGGACTAGCGGGCCTCTCCTACGAGCAGTACTTC.